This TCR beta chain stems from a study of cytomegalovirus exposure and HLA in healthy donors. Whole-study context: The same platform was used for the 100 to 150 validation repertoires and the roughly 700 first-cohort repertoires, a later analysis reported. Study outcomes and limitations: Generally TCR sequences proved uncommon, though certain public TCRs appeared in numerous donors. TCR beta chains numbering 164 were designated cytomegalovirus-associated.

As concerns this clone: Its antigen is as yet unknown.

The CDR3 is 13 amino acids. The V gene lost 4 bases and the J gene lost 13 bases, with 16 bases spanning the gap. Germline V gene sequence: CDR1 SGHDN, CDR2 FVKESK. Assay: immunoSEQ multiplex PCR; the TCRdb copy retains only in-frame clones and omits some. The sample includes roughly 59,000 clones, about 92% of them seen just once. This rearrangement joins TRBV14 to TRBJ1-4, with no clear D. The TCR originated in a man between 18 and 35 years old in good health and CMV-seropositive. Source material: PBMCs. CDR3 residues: CASSLTSRGGLFF. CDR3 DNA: TGTGCCAGCAGCCTGACCTCGCGGGGTGGACTGTTTTTT. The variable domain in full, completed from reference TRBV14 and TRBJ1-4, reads EAGVTQFPSHSVIEKGQTVTLRCDPISGHDNLYWYRRVMGKEIKFLLHFVKESKQDESGMPNNRFLAERTGGTYSTLKVQPAELEDSGVYFCASSLTSRGGLFFGSGTQLSVL.